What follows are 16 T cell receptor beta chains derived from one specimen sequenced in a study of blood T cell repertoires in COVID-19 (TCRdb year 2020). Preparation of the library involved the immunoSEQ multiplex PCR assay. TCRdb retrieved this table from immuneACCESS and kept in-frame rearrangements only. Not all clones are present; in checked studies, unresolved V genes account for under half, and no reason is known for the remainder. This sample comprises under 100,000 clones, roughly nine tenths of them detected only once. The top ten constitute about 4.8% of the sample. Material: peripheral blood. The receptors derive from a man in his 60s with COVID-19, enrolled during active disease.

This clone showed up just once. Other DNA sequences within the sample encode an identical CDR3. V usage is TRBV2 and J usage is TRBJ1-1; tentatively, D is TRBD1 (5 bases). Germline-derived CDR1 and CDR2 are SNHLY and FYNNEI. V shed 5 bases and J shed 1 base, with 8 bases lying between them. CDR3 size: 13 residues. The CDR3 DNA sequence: TGTGCCAGCAGTCTCGACAGGAACACTGAAGCTTTCTTT. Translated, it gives CASSLDRNTEAFF.

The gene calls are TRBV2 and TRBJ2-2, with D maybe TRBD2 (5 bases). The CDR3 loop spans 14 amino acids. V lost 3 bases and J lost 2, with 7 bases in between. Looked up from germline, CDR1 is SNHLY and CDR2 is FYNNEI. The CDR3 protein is CASSEGRNTGELFF. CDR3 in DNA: TGTGCCAGCAGTGAGGGGAGAAACACCGGGGAGCTGTTTTTT.

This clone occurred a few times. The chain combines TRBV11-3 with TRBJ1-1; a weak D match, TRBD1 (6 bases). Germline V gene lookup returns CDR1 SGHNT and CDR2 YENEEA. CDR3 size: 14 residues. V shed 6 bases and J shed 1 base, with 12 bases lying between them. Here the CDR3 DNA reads TGTGCCAGCAGGATTGGGGGCTCGAACACTGAAGCTTTCTTT. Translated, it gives CASRIGGSNTEAFF.

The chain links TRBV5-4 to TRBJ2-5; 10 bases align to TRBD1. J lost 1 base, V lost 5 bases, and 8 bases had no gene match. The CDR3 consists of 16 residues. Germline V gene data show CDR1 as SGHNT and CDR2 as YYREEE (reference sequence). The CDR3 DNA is TGTGCCAGCAGTTCTCCTGGACAGGGGGTCCAAGAGACCCAGTACTTC. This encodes CASSSPGQGVQETQYF.

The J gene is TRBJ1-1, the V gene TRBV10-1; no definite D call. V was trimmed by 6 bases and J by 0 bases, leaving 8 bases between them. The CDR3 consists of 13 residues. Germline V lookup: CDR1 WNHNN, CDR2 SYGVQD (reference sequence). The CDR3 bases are TGCGCCAGCAGGATAGCGATGAACACTGAAGCTTTCTTT. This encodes CASRIAMNTEAFF.

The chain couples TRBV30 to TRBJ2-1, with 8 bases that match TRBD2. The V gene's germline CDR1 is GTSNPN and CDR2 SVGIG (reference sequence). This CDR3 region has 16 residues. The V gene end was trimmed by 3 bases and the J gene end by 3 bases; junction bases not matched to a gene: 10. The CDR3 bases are TGTGCCTGGAGCTCCCCTGGACTAGCAGTCTACAATGAGCAGTTCTTC. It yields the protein CAWSSPGLAVYNEQFF.

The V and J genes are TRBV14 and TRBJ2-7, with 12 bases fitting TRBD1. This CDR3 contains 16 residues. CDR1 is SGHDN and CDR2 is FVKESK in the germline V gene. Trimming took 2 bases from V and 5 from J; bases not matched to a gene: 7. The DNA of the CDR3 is TGTGCCAGCAGCCAAACGCCCGGGACAGGGGGCCACGAGCAGTACTTC. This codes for CASSQTPGTGGHEQYF. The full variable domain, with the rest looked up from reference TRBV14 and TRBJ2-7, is EAGVTQFPSHSVIEKGQTVTLRCDPISGHDNLYWYRRVMGKEIKFLLHFVKESKQDESGMPNNRFLAERTGGTYSTLKVQPAELEDSGVYFCASSQTPGTGGHEQYFGPGTRLTVT.

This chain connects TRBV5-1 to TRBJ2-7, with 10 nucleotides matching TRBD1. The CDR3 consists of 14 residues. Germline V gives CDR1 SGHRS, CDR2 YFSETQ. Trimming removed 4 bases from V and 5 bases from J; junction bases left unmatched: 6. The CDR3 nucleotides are TGCGCCAGCAGCCCGGACAGGGGGGAGGACGAGCAGTACTTC. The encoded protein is CASSPDRGEDEQYF.

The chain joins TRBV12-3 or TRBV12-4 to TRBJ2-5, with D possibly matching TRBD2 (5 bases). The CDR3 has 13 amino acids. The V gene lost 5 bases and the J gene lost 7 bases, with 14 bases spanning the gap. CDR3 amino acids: CASSQSERSTQYF. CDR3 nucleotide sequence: TGTGCCAGCAGTCAGTCAGAGCGGTCGACCCAGTACTTC.

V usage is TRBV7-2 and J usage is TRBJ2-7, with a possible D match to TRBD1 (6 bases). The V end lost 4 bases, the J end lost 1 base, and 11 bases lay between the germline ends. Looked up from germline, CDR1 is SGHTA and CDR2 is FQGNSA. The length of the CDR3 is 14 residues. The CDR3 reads CASSYPGQSYEQYF. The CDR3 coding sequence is TGTGCCAGCAGCTACCCGGGACAATCCTACGAGCAGTACTTC.

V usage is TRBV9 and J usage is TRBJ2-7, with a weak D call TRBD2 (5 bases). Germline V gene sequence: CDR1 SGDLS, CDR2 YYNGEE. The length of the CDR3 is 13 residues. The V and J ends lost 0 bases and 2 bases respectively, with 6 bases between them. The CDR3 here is CASSVGETYEQYF. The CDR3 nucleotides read TGTGCCAGCAGCGTAGGGGAGACCTACGAGCAGTACTTC.

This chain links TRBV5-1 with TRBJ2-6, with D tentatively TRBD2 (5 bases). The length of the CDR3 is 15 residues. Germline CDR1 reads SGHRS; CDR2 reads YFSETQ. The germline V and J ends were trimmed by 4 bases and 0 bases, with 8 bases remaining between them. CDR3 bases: TGCGCCAGCAGCCCCGGGGACTCTGGGGCCAACGTCCTGACTTTC. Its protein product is CASSPGDSGANVLTF.

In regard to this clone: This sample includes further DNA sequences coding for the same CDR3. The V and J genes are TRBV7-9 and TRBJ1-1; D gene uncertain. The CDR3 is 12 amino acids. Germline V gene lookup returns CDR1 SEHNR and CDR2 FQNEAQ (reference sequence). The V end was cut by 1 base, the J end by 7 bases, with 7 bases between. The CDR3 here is CASSLVAGEAFF. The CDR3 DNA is TGTGCCAGCAGCTTAGTGGCGGGTGAAGCTTTCTTT.

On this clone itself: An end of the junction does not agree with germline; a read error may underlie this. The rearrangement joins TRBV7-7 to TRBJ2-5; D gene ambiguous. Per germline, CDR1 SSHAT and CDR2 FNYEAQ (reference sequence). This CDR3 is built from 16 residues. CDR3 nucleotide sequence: TGTGCTAGCAGCTTAGGGTTTATCGGGTACCAAGAGACCCAGTACTTC. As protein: CASSLGFIGYQETQYF.

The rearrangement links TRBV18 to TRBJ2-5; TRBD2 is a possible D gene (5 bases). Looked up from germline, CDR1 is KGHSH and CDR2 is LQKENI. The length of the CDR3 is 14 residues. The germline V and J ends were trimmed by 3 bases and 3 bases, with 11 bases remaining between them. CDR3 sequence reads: CASSPADSKETQYF. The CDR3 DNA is TGTGCCAGCTCACCTGCGGACTCGAAAGAGACCCAGTACTTC. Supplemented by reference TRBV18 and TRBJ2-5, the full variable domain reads NAGVMQNPRHLVRRRGQEARLRCSPMKGHSHVYWYRQLPEEGLKFMVYLQKENIIDESGMPKERFSAEFPKEGPSILRIQQVVRGDSAAYFCASSPADSKETQYFGPGTRLLVL.

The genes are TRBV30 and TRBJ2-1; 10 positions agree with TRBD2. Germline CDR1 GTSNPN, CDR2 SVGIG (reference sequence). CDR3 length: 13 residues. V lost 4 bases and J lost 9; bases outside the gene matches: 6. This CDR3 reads CAWTSGRSAEQFF. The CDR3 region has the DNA TGTGCCTGGACTAGCGGGAGATCGGCTGAGCAGTTCTTC.